Below are 32 T cell receptor beta chains sequenced from a single sample in a study of T cells after posttransplantation cyclophosphamide. Sequenced by immunoSEQ multiplex PCR; TCRdb stores in-frame clones only, minus some. This sample comprises roughly 7,500 clones, none seen once only. Treatment was busulfan-fludarabine conditioning, a marrow graft, and cyclophosphamide on days +3 and +4. The sample here was PBMCs, taken after allogeneic stem cell transplant with posttransplant cyclophosphamide. Receptors were obtained from a male patient aged 18 to 35 who received an allogeneic stem cell transplant from an unrelated donor, was CMV-positive, and had acute and chronic GVHD. Part of the T cells may come from the graft donor.

This clone was seen many times. The CDR3 sequence is CSALGNINEQFF. The DNA of the CDR3 is TGCAGCGCTCTGGGCAACATAAATGAGCAGTTCTTC. The J gene is TRBJ2-1, the V gene TRBV29-1; D gene unclear. This CDR3 spans 12 amino acids. Trimming shortened V by 7 bases and J by 7 bases, and 14 bases separated the two germline ends. Germline V gene sequence: CDR1 SQVTM, CDR2 ANQGSEA.

Many counts were recorded for this clone. The rearrangement links TRBV10-3 to TRBJ2-3, with a possible D match to TRBD2 (6 bases). The V gene's germline CDR1 is ENHRY and CDR2 SYGVKD. The CDR3 is 13 residues long. Trimming shortened V by 4 bases and J by 4 bases, and 9 bases separated the two germline ends. The CDR3 DNA reads TGTGCCATCAGTGCCCCGGGGGCAGATACGCAGTATTTT. It yields the protein CAISAPGADTQYF.

This clone was observed many times. The chain links TRBV2 to TRBJ1-6, with D unclear. Trimming shortened V by 6 bases and J by 7 bases, and 10 bases separated the two germline ends. The CDR3 consists of 13 residues. Per the germline V gene, CDR1 is SNHLY and CDR2 is FYNNEI. The CDR3 region is CASSDMRNSPLHF. Here the CDR3 DNA reads TGTGCCAGCAGCGATATGAGGAATTCACCCCTCCACTTT.

By frequency in the sample, this clone is medium-sized. At the DNA level, this CDR3 is encoded by other sequences in the same sample as well. J is TRBJ1-2 and V is TRBV14; D is unresolved. This CDR3 is built from 13 residues. Trimming removed 4 bases at V and 4 bases at J, with 10 bases between. Germline CDR1 and CDR2: SGHDN and FVKESK. The CDR3 nucleotides read TGTGCCAGCAGCCCCCAGGATCGCTATGGCTACACCTTC. Encoded protein: CASSPQDRYGYTF.

This clone was counted many times. The genes are TRBV11-2 and TRBJ2-4, with D maybe TRBD2 (6 bases). Germline V gene data show CDR1 as SGHAT and CDR2 as FQNNGV. This CDR3 contains 17 residues. V was trimmed by 5 bases and J by 2 bases, leaving 19 bases between them. In DNA form, the CDR3 reads TGTGCCAGCAGCCCCGTAAGTGGGGGGATCACCAAAAACATTCAGTACTTC. It specifies CASSPVSGGITKNIQYF. The complete variable domain, with remaining parts taken from reference TRBV11-2 and TRBJ2-4, reads EAGVAQSPRYKIIEKRQSVAFWCNPISGHATLYWYQQILGQGPKLLIQFQNNGVVDDSQLPKDRFSAERLKGVDSTLKIQPAKLEDSAVYLCASSPVSGGITKNIQYFGAGTRLSVL.

This clone was picked up many times. The CDR3 protein is CASSLGLGYEQFF. CDR3 coding DNA: TGCGCCAGCAGCTTGGGACTAGGATATGAGCAGTTCTTC. The chain links TRBV5-1 to TRBJ2-1; TRBD2 might be the D (6 bases). V was cut by 0 bases and J by 8 bases, with 9 bases left in between. Germline V gene data show CDR1 as SGHRS and CDR2 as YFSETQ. This CDR3 has 13 amino acids.

In this sample, this clone turned up many times. J is TRBJ1-1 and V is TRBV7-2; the D gene is possibly TRBD1 (6 bases). Germline CDR1 and CDR2: SGHTA and FQGNSA. The CDR3 sequence is 14 residues long. V shed 1 base and J shed 7 bases, with 13 bases lying between them. As DNA, the CDR3 is TGTGCCAGCAGCTTAGAACAGGGATACGGTGAAGCTTTCTTT. It is translated as CASSLEQGYGEAFF.

There are many counts of this clone. This chain links TRBV11-2 with TRBJ2-1; no clear D gene. The CDR3 is 14 residues long. V shed 1 base and J shed 0 bases, with 4 bases lying between them. Germline loops: CDR1 SGHAT, CDR2 FQNNGV. CDR3 in amino acids: CASSLGSSYNEQFF. Here the CDR3 DNA reads TGTGCCAGCAGCTTAGGTAGCTCCTACAATGAGCAGTTCTTC.

At least ten counts were recorded for this clone. The V gene is TRBV5-1, the J gene TRBJ1-4, with no clear D. The CDR3 runs 15 residues. Trimming shortened V by 3 bases and J by 6 bases, and 15 bases separated the two germline ends. Per germline, CDR1 SGHRS and CDR2 YFSETQ. The CDR3 region has the DNA TGCGCCAGCAGCTCCGGAACCTGGACTGATGAAAAACTGTTTTTT. It encodes CASSSGTWTDEKLFF.

Many counts were recorded for this clone. V and J are TRBV28 and TRBJ1-3; D gene uncertain. The ends were cut back, 3 bases at V and 4 bases at J, with 7 bases in the middle. The length of the CDR3 is 13 residues. Germline V lookup: CDR1 MDHEN, CDR2 SYDVKM. The CDR3 is CASSFPQGNTIYF. CDR3 bases: TGTGCCAGCAGTTTCCCACAGGGAAACACCATATATTTT.

This clone was detected ten times or more. The chain is built from TRBV7-9 and TRBJ2-3; tentative D call: TRBD2 (5 bases). Germline CDR1 is SEHNR and CDR2 is FQNEAQ (reference sequence). This CDR3 comprises 13 residues. V was clipped by 5 bases and J by 2 bases, with 8 bases between them. The CDR3 here is CASSPDYTDTQYF. The CDR3 DNA sequence: TGTGCCAGCAGCCCCGACTACACAGATACGCAGTATTTT.

Many counts were recorded for this clone. The genes are TRBV28 and TRBJ2-3, with 7 bases that match TRBD2. CDR1 is MDHEN, CDR2 SYDVKM, per germline. This CDR3 has 15 amino acids. With V trimmed by 8 bases and J by 6 bases, 14 bases remained unmatched. The CDR3: CASRDYQGTRDTQYF. CDR3 nucleotide sequence: TGTGCCAGCCGGGACTACCAAGGAACACGGGATACGCAGTATTTT.

This clone was detected many times. V gene TRBV11-2 combines with J gene TRBJ1-1; TRBD1 might be the D (6 bases). Trimming stripped 5 bases from V and 0 bases from J, with 16 bases between. The length of the CDR3 is 16 residues. Germline loops: CDR1 SGHAT, CDR2 FQNNGV. The CDR3 nucleotides are TGTGCCAGCAGCATATCACCGGGACAAATGAACACTGAAGCTTTCTTT. This gives the protein CASSISPGQMNTEAFF.

There are many counts of this clone. The chain uses TRBV5-4 and TRBJ2-3, with 10 bases fitting TRBD1. V lost 4 bases and J lost 6; bases outside the gene matches: 11. This CDR3 contains 16 residues. Germline V gene data show CDR1 as SGHNT and CDR2 as YYREEE (reference sequence). The CDR3 region is CASSGARDRGEDTQYF. The DNA for the CDR3 is TGTGCCAGCAGCGGCGCCCGGGACAGGGGCGAGGATACGCAGTATTTT. Based on the CDR3 plus reference TRBV5-4 and TRBJ2-3, the full variable domain is ETGVTQSPTHLIKTRGQQVTLRCSSQSGHNTVSWYQQALGQGPQFIFQYYREEENGRGNFPPRFSGLQFPNYSSELNVNALELDDSALYLCASSGARDRGEDTQYFGPGTRLTVL.

This clone was picked up many times. The V call is TRBV6-1, the J call TRBJ1-5; TRBD1 is a possible D gene (6 bases). The V and J ends lost 6 bases and 4 bases respectively, with 10 bases between them. The CDR3 extends over 13 amino acids. CDR1 MNHNS and CDR2 SASEGT come from the germline V gene. CDR3 sequence (DNA): TGTGCCAGCAGAGTTGGACAGAATCAGCCCCAGCATTTT. It is translated as CASRVGQNQPQHF.

This clone has at least ten counts. The chain employs TRBV7-2 and TRBJ2-5; possible D gene TRBD1, 7 bases. Per germline, CDR1 SGHTA and CDR2 FQGNSA. Trimming removed 6 bases at V and 2 bases at J, with 13 bases between. The CDR3 has 14 amino acids. CDR3 DNA sequence: TGTGCCAGCAGGCGGGACAGCGGTCAAGAGACCCAGTACTTC. Residues: CASRRDSGQETQYF.

This clone occurred many times. The chain joins TRBV10-3 to TRBJ2-7, with TRBD1 matching over 9 bases. The germline V gene has CDR1 ENHRY and CDR2 SYGVKD. The V and J ends lost 5 bases and 6 bases, in that order; junction bases with no gene match: 5. The CDR3 covers 13 residues. The DNA of the CDR3 is TGTGCCATCAGTAATACAGGGGGCAGCGAGCAGTACGTC. Translation gives CAISNTGGSEQYV.

This clone was observed at least ten times. The CDR3 DNA reads as TGTGCCAGCAGCCAGGAGACTAGCGGGGATTCAACAGATACGCAGTATTTT. Amino acids: CASSQETSGDSTDTQYF. The chain employs TRBV14 and TRBJ2-3, with 11 bases matching TRBD2. The V gene's germline CDR1 is SGHDN and CDR2 FVKESK. CDR3 length: 17 residues. Trimming cost V 3 bases and J 3 bases; bases outside gene matches: 8.

This clone was detected ten times or more. J is TRBJ2-7 and V is TRBV2; 8 bases are shared with TRBD1. This CDR3 has 15 residues. After removal of 6 bases from V and 2 bases from J, the junction contained 9 bases not matched to a gene. CDR1 and CDR2 (germline): SNHLY, FYNNEI. This chain's CDR3 is CASSVRQGSAYEQYF. The DNA of the CDR3 is TGTGCCAGCAGCGTAAGACAGGGGAGCGCCTACGAGCAGTACTTC.

This chain uses TRBV28 with TRBJ1-5; D gene unclear. V was shortened by 5 bases and J by 0 bases, with 8 bases between the two germline ends. The germline V gene has CDR1 MDHEN and CDR2 SYDVKM. CDR3 length: 14 residues. CDR3 amino acids: CASSPSYSNQPQHF. CDR3 DNA: TGTGCCAGCAGTCCGAGTTATAGCAATCAGCCCCAGCATTTT.

This clone was seen repeatedly, ten times or more. The chain uses TRBV5-4 and TRBJ2-3; D is ambiguous. This CDR3 has 13 residues. In germline, CDR1 is SGHNT, CDR2 YYREEE (reference sequence). Trimming stripped 4 bases from V and 6 bases from J, with 12 bases between. For the CDR3, the DNA is TGTGCCAGCAGCCTAACAGCAGAGGATACGCAGTATTTT. Its translation is CASSLTAEDTQYF.

This clone was counted at least ten times. The V call is TRBV5-1, the J call TRBJ2-7, with 8 bases that match TRBD1. V dropped 2 bases and J dropped 5; count of bases not matched to a gene: 6. Germline CDR1 reads SGHRS; CDR2 reads YFSETQ. The CDR3 has 14 amino acids. The CDR3 loop is CASSFGTGLDEQYF. CDR3 in DNA: TGCGCCAGCAGCTTTGGGACAGGATTGGACGAGCAGTACTTC. Supplemented by reference TRBV5-1 and TRBJ2-7, the full variable domain reads KAGVTQTPRYLIKTRGQQVTLSCSPISGHRSVSWYQQTPGQGLQFLFEYFSETQRNKGNFPGRFSGRQFSNSRSEMNVSTLELGDSALYLCASSFGTGLDEQYFGPGTRLTVT.

This clone was counted many times. This chain links TRBV28 with TRBJ1-1; 11 positions agree with TRBD1. The CDR3 runs to 16 residues. The V segment lost 5 bases and the J segment 7 bases; nucleotides outside the gene matches: 12. Germline lookup yields CDR1 MDHEN and CDR2 SYDVKM. The CDR3 here is CASSVLWTGGRGEAFF. CDR3 DNA: TGTGCCAGCAGTGTACTCTGGACAGGGGGCCGAGGTGAAGCTTTCTTT.

This clone was picked up a small number of times. This sample includes further DNA sequences coding for the same CDR3. The chain couples TRBV11-2 to TRBJ2-7; 8 bases fit TRBD2. This CDR3 contains 15 residues. Germline assignment: CDR1 SGHAT and CDR2 FQNNGV. The ends lost 5 bases at V and 2 bases at J; junction bases unmatched: 8. The DNA of the CDR3 is TGTGCCAGCAGCCGAGGGACGGGGGGGACCTACGAGCAGTACTTC. Amino acids: CASSRGTGGTYEQYF.

This clone was detected ten times or more. The J gene is TRBJ2-1, the V gene TRBV6-5; D is uncertain. V was shortened by 4 bases and J by 1 base, with 8 bases between the two germline ends. Germline V gene data show CDR1 as MNHEY and CDR2 as SVGAGI. The CDR3 is made up of 14 amino acids. CDR3 residues: CASSSPDSYNEQFF. The CDR3 coding sequence is TGTGCCAGCAGTTCCCCAGATTCCTACAATGAGCAGTTCTTC.

This clone was seen at least ten times. CDR3 in DNA: TGTGCCAGCAGTTACCTCCCGAGCGGGGGGACCGGGGAGCTGTTTTTT. Its protein is CASSYLPSGGTGELFF. The rearrangement joins TRBV6-5 to TRBJ2-2; 9 positions match TRBD2. Per germline, CDR1 MNHEY and CDR2 SVGAGI. There are 16 residues in the CDR3. V was pared by 2 bases and J by 5 bases, with 6 bases of the junction left unmatched.

This clone was counted many times. The chain couples TRBV29-1 to TRBJ1-1; D not certain. There are 13 residues in the CDR3. V was trimmed by 6 bases and J by 0 bases, leaving 11 bases between them. Per germline, CDR1 SQVTM and CDR2 ANQGSEA. Here the CDR3 reads CSVCELMNTEAFF. The DNA of the CDR3 is TGCAGCGTCTGCGAACTCATGAACACTGAAGCTTTCTTT. Drawing the rest from reference TRBV29-1 and TRBJ1-1, the complete variable domain is SAVISQKPSRDICQRGTSLTIQCQVDSQVTMMFWYRQQPGQSLTLIATANQGSEATYESGFVIDKFPISRPNLTFSTLTVSNMSPEDSSIYLCSVCELMNTEAFFGQGTRLTVV.

This clone came up many times. The chain employs TRBV5-8 and TRBJ1-3, with no clear D. The CDR3 runs 14 residues. The V gene's germline CDR1 is SGHTS and CDR2 YDEGEE. The V end was cut by 3 bases, the J end by 2 bases, with 9 bases between. CDR3 residues: CASSSRGTGNTIYF. CDR3 DNA: TGTGCCAGCAGCTCCCGAGGGACTGGAAACACCATATATTTT.

At least ten counts were recorded for this clone. J is TRBJ1-2 and V is TRBV25-1, with no clear D. V dropped 4 bases and J dropped 3 bases, with 9 bases sitting between them. The CDR3 runs 13 residues. CDR1 is MGHDK and CDR2 is SYGVNS in the germline V gene. In DNA, the CDR3 is TGTGCCAGCAGTGGATACAGCGACTATGGCTACACCTTC. Its protein product is CASSGYSDYGYTF.

In this sample, this clone turned up many times. This sequence joins TRBV5-6 and TRBJ2-2; D is perhaps TRBD1 (6 bases). Per the germline V gene, CDR1 is SGHDT and CDR2 is YYEEEE. The CDR3 is made up of 14 amino acids. Deletions cut 4 bases from V and 1 base from J, with 8 bases between. The DNA of the CDR3 is TGTGCCAGCAGCAGGACAGTGAACACCGGGGAGCTGTTTTTT. Protein product: CASSRTVNTGELFF.

This clone was recorded at least ten times. The V gene is TRBV19, the J gene TRBJ2-1; 7 bases fit TRBD1. Trimming at V came to 5 bases and at J to 0 bases, leaving 7 bases not matched to a gene. This CDR3 contains 16 residues. Germline V gene data show CDR1 as LNHDA and CDR2 as SQIVND (reference sequence). The CDR3 is CASSAGTASSYNEQFF. The CDR3 coding sequence is TGTGCCAGTAGTGCCGGGACAGCTAGCTCCTACAATGAGCAGTTCTTC.

This clone was counted ten times or more. V gene TRBV6-1 combines with J gene TRBJ2-1; TRBD1 matches 7 bases. CDR1 MNHNS and CDR2 SASEGT come from the germline V gene. Trimming removed 4 bases from V and 0 bases from J; junction bases left unmatched: 6. The CDR3 is 16 amino acids. In DNA form, the CDR3 reads TGTGCCAGCAGTGGGGGACAGCCGAGCTCCTACAATGAGCAGTTCTTC. This gives the protein CASSGGQPSSYNEQFF.